The clone carrying this T cell receptor (beta chain) was seen many times. Its antigen is not identified. This record comes from a study of blood T cells in healthy people across ages. General study results and limits: Investigators treated diversity estimates from one million T cells as underestimates.

Total RNA was isolated from each sample in quantities of at least 6 micrograms. Through a sample-barcoded 5' primer and a J-beta primer mix, a second PCR was run for about 6 to 11 cycles. TCRdb re-analysed the 5' RACE reads in MiXCR, keeping a single row per CDR3 protein. The data contain hundreds of thousands of distinct CDR3 sequences, about 34% of them singletons. The material sequenced was blood. The TCR was taken from a man younger than 30 in good health.

The CDR3, as DNA: TGTGCCAGCAGTTTTGAGACAGATACGCAGTATTTT. This sequence encodes CASSFETDTQYF. V usage is TRBV12-3 or TRBV12-4 and J usage is TRBJ2-3, with unresolved D. This CDR3 has 12 amino acids. V was pared by 3 bases and J by 3 bases, with 4 bases between.